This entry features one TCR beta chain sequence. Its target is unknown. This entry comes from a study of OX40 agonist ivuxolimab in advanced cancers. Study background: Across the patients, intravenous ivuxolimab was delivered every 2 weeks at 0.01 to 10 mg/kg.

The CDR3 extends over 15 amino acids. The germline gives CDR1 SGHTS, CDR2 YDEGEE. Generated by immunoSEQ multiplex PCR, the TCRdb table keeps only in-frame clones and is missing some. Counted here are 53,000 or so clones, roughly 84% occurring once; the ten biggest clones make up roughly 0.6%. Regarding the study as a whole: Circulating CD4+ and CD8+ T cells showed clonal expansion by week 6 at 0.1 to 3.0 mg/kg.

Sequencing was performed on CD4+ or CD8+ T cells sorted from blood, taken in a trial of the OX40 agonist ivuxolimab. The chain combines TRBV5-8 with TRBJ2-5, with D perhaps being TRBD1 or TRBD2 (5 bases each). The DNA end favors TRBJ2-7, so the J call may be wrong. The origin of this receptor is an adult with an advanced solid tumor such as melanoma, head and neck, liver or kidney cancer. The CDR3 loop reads CASSLEGIGSYEQYF. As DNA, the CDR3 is TGTGCCAGCAGCTTAGAGGGGATCGGCTCCTACGAGCAGTACTTC.